This TCR beta chain was found in a study of OX40 agonist ivuxolimab in advanced cancers. Profiling relied on immunoSEQ multiplex PCR, and the TCRdb table lists in-frame clones only, not all of them. The sample lists approximately 52,000 clones, more than 65% seen once, with about 1.9% in the top ten. Looked up from germline, CDR1 is SGHDT and CDR2 is YYEEEE. The CDR3 is made up of 12 amino acids. V was clipped by 0 bases and J by 5 bases, with 5 bases between them. V and J are TRBV5-6 and TRBJ2-5; D is undetermined. The sample here was CD4+ or CD8+ T cells sorted from blood, taken in a trial of the OX40 agonist ivuxolimab. The TCR originated in an adult with an advanced solid tumor such as melanoma, head and neck, liver or kidney cancer. The CDR3 region is CASSLVAETQYF. DNA of the CDR3: TGTGCCAGCAGCTTGGTTGCGGAGACCCAGTACTTC.